This paragraph reports one T cell receptor beta chain. Its antigen is still unknown. The CDR3 length is 14 residues. Germline V gene lookup returns CDR1 SGHRS and CDR2 YFSETQ. V shed 3 bases, J shed 7 bases, and the junction held 6 bases outside the gene matches. Time point described: newly diagnosed GD, antithyroid drugs for less than 3 months. From RNA extracted from PBMCs, the TCR library was made. The sample originates from a study of regulatory T cells in long-lasting Graves disease. Study-level findings and limits: Examination was confined to peripheral blood, excluding thyroid tissue.

The authors built TCR beta libraries using iRepertoire HTBI primers and Arm-PCR of CDR3 regions. Per the study methods: Analysis of the samples identified more than 60 TRBV and more than eleven TRBJ segments. TCRdb processed the multiplex PCR reads anew with MiXCR; each CDR3 protein has one entry. Clone size and V and J calls follow TCRdb, not the original study. The data hold about 440,000 distinct CDR3 sequences, with 16% observed a single time. A further study also used this sample, focusing on T cells in Graves' hyperthyroidism and ophthalmopathy. Per that paper: Ophthalmopathy and stable hyperthyroidism were separated by a 13 V-J model.

The clonotype comes from a woman in her twenties or thirties with Graves disease. The chain uses TRBV5-1 and TRBJ2-1; 8 bases fit TRBD2. Sequencing used peripheral blood mononuclear cells (PBMCs), obtained at new diagnosis, from a patient treated with antithyroid drugs. The CDR3 nucleotides read TGCGCCAGCAGCTATAGCGGGGCGGGGAATGAGCAGTTCTTC. This codes for CASSYSGAGNEQFF.